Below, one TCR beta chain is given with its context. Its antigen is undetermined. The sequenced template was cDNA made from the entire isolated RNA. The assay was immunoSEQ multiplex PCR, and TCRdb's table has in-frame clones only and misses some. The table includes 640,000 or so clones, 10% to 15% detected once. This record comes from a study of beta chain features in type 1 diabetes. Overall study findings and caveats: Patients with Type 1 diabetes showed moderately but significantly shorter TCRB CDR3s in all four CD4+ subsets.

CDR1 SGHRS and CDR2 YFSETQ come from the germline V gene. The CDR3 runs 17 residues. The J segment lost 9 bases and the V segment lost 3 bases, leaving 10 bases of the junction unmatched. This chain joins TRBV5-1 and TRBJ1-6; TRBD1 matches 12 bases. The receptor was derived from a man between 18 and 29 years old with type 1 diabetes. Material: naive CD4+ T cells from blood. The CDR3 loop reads CASSSVPGQGAASPLHF. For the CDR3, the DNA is TGCGCCAGCAGCTCCGTCCCGGGACAGGGGGCGGCTTCACCCCTCCACTTT.